This record covers a single T cell receptor (beta chain). Profiling relied on immunoSEQ multiplex PCR, and the TCRdb table lists in-frame clones only, not all of them. Of about 190,000 clones in the sample, around 84% are singletons; the top ten hold almost 5%. This sample stems from a study of blood T cell repertoires in COVID-19. The overall study: Sources were T cells, B-cell-depleted T cells, or PBMCs; the material itself was cDNA or gDNA.

Germline V gene sequence: CDR1 SGHTS, CDR2 YDEGEE. CDR3 size: 14 residues. Between the trimmed V and J ends, which lost 2 bases and 3 bases, there was a span of 12 bases. This TCR was recovered from an elderly woman with acute or convalescent COVID-19. The sequenced material came from peripheral blood. The J gene is TRBJ2-7, the V gene TRBV5-8; a possible D gene is TRBD2 (5 bases). The CDR3 loop reads CASSFGPSRYEQYF. The DNA of the CDR3 is TGTGCCAGCAGCTTCGGTCCTAGCCGCTACGAGCAGTACTTC.